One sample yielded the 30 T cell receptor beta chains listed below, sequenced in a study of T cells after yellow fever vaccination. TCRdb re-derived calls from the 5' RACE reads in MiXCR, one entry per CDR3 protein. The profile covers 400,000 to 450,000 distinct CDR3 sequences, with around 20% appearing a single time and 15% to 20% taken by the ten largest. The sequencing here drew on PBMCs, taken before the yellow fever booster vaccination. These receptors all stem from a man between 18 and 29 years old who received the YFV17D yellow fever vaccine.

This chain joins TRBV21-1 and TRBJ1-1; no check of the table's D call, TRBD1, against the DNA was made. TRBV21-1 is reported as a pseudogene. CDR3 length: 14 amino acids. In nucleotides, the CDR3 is TGTGCCAGCAGGGATCGGGGGCCTGACACTGAAGCTTTCTTT. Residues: CASRDRGPDTEAFF.

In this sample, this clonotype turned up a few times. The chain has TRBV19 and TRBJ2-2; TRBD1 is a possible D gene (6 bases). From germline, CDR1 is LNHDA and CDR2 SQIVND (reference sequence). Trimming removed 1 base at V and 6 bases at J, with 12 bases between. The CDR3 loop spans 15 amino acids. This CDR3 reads CASSIAAGVAGELFF. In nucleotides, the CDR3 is TGTGCCAGTAGTATAGCAGCAGGGGTCGCCGGGGAGCTGTTTTTT.

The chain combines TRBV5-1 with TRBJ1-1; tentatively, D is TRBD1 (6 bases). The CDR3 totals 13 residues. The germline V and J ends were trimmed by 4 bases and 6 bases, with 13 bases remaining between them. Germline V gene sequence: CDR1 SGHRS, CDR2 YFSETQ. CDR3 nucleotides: TGCGCCAGCAGCGGGGGCGGGCGGGCTGAAGCTTTCTTT. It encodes CASSGGGRAEAFF.

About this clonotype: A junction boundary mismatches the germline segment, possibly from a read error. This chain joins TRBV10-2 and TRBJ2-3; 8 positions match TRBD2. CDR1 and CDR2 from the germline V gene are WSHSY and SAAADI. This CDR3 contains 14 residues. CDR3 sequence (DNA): TGCGTCAGCATCCCGGGGGGGGGCACAGATACGCAGTATTTT. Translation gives CVSIPGGGTDTQYF.

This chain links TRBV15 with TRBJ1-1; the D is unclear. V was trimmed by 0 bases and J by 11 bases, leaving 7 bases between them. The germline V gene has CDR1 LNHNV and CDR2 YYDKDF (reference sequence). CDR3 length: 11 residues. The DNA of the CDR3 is TGTGCCACCAGCAGAGATCGTGAGGCTTTCTTT. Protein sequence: CATSRDREAFF.

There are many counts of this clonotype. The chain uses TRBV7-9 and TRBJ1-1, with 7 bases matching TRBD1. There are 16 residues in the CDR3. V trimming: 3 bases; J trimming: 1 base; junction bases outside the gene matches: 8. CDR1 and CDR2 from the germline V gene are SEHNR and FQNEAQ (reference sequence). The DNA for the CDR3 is TGTGCCAGCAGCTTCCGGGGTAGACAGGGGAACACTGAAGCTTTCTTT. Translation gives CASSFRGRQGNTEAFF.

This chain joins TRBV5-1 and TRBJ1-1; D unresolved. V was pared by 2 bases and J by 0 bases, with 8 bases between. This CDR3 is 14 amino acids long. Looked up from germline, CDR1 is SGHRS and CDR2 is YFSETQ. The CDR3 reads CASSLSLLNTEAFF. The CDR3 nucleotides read TGCGCCAGCAGCTTATCACTACTGAACACTGAAGCTTTCTTT.

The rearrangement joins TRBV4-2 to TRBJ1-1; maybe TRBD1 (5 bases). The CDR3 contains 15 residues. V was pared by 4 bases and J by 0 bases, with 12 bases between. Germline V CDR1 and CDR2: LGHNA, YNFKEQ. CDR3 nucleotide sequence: TGTGCCAGCAGCCGGGACGGACACTTGAACACTGAAGCTTTCTTT. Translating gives CASSRDGHLNTEAFF.

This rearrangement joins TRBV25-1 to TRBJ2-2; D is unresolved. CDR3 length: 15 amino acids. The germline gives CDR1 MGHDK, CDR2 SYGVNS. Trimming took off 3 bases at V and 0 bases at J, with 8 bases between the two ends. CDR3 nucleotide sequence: TGTGCCAGCAGTGATTTTTCATCGAACACCGGGGAGCTGTTTTTT. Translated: CASSDFSSNTGELFF. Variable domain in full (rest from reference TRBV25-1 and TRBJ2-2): EADIYQTPRYLVIGTGKKITLECSQTMGHDKMYWYQQDPGMELHLIHYSYGVNSTEKGDLSSESTVSRIRTEHFPLTLESARPSHTSQYLCASSDFSSNTGELFFGEGSRLTVL.

The CDR3 sequence is CASSNRASYNEQFF. CDR3 in DNA: TGTGCCAGCAGCAACAGGGCGTCCTACAATGAGCAGTTCTTC. The V gene is TRBV4-2, the J gene TRBJ2-1; D is perhaps TRBD1 (6 bases). Per germline, CDR1 LGHNA and CDR2 YNFKEQ. V lost 5 bases, J lost 1 base, and 9 bases lay in between. The CDR3 runs to 14 residues.

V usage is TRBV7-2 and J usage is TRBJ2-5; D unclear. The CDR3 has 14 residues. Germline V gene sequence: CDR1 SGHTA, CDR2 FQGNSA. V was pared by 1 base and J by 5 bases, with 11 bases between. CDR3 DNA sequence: TGTGCCAGCAGCTTAGGTGCACAGTGGGAGACCCAGTACTTC. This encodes CASSLGAQWETQYF.

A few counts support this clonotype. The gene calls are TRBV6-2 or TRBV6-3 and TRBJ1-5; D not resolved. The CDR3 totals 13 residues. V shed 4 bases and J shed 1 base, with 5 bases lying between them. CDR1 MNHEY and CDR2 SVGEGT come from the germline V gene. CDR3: CASSLPSNQPQHF. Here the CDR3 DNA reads TGTGCCAGCAGTTTGCCGAGCAATCAGCCCCAGCATTTT.

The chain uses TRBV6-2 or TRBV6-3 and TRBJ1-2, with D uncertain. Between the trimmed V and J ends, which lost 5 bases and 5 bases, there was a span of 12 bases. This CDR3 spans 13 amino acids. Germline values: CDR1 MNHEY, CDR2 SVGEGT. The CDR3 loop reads CASSLNLEYGYTF. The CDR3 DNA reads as TGTGCCAGCAGTCTCAACCTGGAGTATGGCTACACCTTC.

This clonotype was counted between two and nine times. CDR3 bases: TGCGCCAGCAGTGAGCCCCCGTCGGATACGCAGTATTTT. Translating it yields CASSEPPSDTQYF. The chain employs TRBV10-1 and TRBJ2-3, with no clear D. This CDR3 is built from 13 residues. In germline, CDR1 is WNHNN, CDR2 SYGVQD (reference sequence). V lost 2 bases and J 6 bases, leaving 9 bases between the germline ends.

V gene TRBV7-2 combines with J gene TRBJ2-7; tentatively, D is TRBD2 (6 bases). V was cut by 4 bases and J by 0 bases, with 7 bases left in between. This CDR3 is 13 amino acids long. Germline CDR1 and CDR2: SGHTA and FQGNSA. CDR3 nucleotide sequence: TGTGCCAGCAGCTCGGACTACTCCTACGAGCAGTACGTC. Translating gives CASSSDYSYEQYV.

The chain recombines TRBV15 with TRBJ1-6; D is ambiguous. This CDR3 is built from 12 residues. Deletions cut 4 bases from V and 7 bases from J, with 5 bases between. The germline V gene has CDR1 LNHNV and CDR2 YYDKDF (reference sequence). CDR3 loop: CATSNLNSPLHF. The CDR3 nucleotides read TGTGCCACCAGCAACCTAAATTCACCCCTCCACTTT.

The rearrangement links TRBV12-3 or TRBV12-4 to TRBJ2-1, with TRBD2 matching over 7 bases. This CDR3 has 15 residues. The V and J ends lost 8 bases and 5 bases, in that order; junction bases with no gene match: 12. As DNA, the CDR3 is TGTGCCAGCTTTTGGGCCAGCGGGGCCGACAATGAGCAGTTCTTC. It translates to CASFWASGADNEQFF.

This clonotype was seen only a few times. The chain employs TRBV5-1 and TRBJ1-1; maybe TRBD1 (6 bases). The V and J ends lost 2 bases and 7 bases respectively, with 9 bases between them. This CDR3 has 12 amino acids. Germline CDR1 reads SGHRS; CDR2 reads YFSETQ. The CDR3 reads CASSFRGGEAFF. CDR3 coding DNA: TGCGCCAGCAGCTTCAGGGGAGGTGAAGCTTTCTTT.

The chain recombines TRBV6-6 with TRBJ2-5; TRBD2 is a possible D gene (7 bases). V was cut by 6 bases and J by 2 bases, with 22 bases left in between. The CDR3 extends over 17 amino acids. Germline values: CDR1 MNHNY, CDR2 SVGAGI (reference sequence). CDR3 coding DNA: TGTGCCAGCAGCTTACTCAGGCCGGGGGGCTCACAAGAGACCCAGTACTTC. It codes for CASSLLRPGGSQETQYF.

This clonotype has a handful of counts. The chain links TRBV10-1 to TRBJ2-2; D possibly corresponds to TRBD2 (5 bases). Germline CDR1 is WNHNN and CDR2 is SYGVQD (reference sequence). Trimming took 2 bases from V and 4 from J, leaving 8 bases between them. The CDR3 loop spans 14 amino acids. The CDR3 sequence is CASSEAGRTGELFF. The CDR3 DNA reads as TGCGCCAGCAGTGAGGCGGGCCGCACCGGGGAGCTGTTTTTT.

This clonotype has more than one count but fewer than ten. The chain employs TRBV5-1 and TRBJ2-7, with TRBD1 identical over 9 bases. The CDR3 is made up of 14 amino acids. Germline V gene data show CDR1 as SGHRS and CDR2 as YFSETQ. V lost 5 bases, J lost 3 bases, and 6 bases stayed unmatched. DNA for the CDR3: TGCGCCAGCAGACCGGGACAGGGTTTCTACGAGCAGTACTTC. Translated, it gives CASRPGQGFYEQYF.

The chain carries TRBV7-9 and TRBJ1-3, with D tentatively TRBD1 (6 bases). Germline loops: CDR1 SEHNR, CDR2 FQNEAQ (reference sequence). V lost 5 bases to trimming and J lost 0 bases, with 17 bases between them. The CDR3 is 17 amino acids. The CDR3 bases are TGTGCCAGCAGCGATCTGTTACAGGGAAACTCTGGAAACACCATATATTTT. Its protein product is CASSDLLQGNSGNTIYF.

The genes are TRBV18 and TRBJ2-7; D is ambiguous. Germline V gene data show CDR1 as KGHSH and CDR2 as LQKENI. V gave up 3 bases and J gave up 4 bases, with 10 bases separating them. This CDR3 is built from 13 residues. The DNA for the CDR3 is TGTGCCAGCTCACCGGCGGACGGATACGAGCAGTACGTC. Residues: CASSPADGYEQYV.

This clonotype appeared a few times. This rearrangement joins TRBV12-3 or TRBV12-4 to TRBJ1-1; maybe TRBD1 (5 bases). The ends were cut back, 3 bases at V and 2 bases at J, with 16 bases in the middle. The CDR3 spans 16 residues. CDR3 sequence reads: CASSFPPLGANTEAFF. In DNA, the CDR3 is TGTGCCAGCAGTTTTCCCCCCTTAGGGGCCAACACTGAAGCTTTCTTT.

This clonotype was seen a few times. Written as DNA, the CDR3 is TGCAGCGTCGGGGTCGGGAGGGGCTACGAGCAGTACTTC. This encodes CSVGVGRGYEQYF. The rearrangement links TRBV29-1 to TRBJ2-7; 8 nucleotides match TRBD2. Losses at the gene ends were 6 bases for V and 3 bases for J; bases not matched to a gene: 7. This CDR3 is built from 13 residues. Looked up from germline, CDR1 is SQVTM and CDR2 is ANQGSEA.

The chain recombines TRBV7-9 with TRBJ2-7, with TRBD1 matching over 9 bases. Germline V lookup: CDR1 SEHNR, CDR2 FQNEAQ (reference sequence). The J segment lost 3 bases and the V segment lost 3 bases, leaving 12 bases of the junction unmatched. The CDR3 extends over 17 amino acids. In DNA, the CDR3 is TGTGCCAGCAGCTTGTGGACAGGGGCCATTCTTGACTACGAGCAGTACGTC. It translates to CASSLWTGAILDYEQYV.

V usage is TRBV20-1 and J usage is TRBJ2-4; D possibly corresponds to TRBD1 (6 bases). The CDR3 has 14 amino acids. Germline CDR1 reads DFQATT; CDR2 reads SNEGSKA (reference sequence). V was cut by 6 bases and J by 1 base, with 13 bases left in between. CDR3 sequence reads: CSADGTLAKNIQYF. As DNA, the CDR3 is TGCAGTGCAGACGGGACACTGGCCAAAAACATTCAGTACTTC.

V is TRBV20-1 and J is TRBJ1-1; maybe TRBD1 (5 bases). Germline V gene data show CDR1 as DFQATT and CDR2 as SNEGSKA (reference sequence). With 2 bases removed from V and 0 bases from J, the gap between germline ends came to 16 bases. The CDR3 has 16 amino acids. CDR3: CSARILGQGMNTEAFF. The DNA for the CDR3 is TGCAGTGCTAGAATCCTTGGTCAGGGAATGAACACTGAAGCTTTCTTT.

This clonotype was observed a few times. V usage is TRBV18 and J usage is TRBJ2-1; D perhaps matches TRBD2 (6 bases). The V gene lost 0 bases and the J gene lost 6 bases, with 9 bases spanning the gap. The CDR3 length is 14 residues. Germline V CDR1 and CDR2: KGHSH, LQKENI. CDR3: CASSPPTGVNEQFF. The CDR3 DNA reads TGTGCCAGCTCACCACCGACGGGGGTCAATGAGCAGTTCTTC.

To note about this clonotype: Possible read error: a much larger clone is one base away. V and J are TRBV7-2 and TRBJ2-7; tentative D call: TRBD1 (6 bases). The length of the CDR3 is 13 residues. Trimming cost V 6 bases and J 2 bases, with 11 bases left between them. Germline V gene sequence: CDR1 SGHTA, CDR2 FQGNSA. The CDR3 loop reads CASSPTGPYEQYV. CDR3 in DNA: TGTGCCAGCAGTCCGACAGGCCCCTACGAGCAGTACGTC.